This note documents a single TCR beta chain sequence. Under the authors' procedure: Estimates of nucleated cell counts were drawn from the amplification of reference gene primers. Sequencing was performed with immunoSEQ multiplex PCR; in TCRdb, only in-frame clones are kept and a portion is missing. D and trimming were read from the DNA, whereas the V and J calls and clone size are those reported in that table. The table shows some 150,000 clones, with approximately 86% occurring only once. CDR1 is SGHAT and CDR2 is FQNNGV in the germline V gene. The length of the CDR3 is 16 residues. The J segment lost 4 bases and the V segment lost 0 bases, leaving 5 bases of the junction unmatched. This specimen comes from a study of blood T cell repertoires in COVID-19. Turning to the study itself: Both acute and convalescent COVID-19 samples were obtained from the United States, Italy and Spain. In each case, the material was cDNA or gDNA derived from T cells, B-cell-depleted T cells, or PBMCs.

The clonotype comes from a woman aged 35 to 49 with active or convalescent COVID-19. J is TRBJ2-1 and V is TRBV11-2; 8 bases agree with TRBD2. Sequenced sample: peripheral blood. The DNA of the CDR3 is TGTGCCAGCAGCTTAGATCTTGTAGCGGGGTACAATGAGCAGTTCTTC. Protein product: CASSLDLVAGYNEQFF.